This T cell receptor (beta chain) is from a study of blood T cell repertoires in COVID-19 (dated by TCRdb to about 2020). At the level of the whole study: Samples covering the acute and convalescent phases of COVID-19 were provided by collaborators in the United States, Italy and Spain. The prospective study material was composed of cDNA or gDNA derived from T cells, B-cell-depleted T cells, or PBMCs. Deeply sampled blood TCRbeta repertoires from subjects exposed to, actively infected with, or recovered from COVID-19 were included in the dataset. Sample metadata almost always included a de-identified subject ID, COVID-19 status, age in years and sex. The repertoires were released in a freely available public database meant as a resource for research on the immune response to SARS-CoV-2. HLA class I and class II types, where available, came from metadata supplied by the sample provider rather than from assay-based typing. The samples were drawn from the first 160 participants of the ongoing ImmuneRACE study and from 1,254 subjects provided by 6 global collaborators.

Beyond this particular receptor, the publication reports: How much clinical and demographic metadata was included differed by source and by participant, and the metadata was provided uncurated.

Whole blood was collected in K2EDTA tubes by collaborating institutions according to the institutions' own protocols. For TCRbeta analysis, collaborator samples were shipped as frozen whole blood, as isolated PBMCs, or as DNA extracted from either sample type. With respect to this clone: The antigen this receptor binds is unknown. Base-call qualities are not available, and no considerably larger clone is one nucleotide away.

TCRbeta CDR3 regions were amplified from genomic DNA using the immunoSEQ Assay, a bias-controlled multiplex PCR. The published analysis was carried out like this. The number of nucleated cells in each sample was estimated by amplification of reference gene primers within the assay. Sequence reads were collapsed and filtered to measure the absolute abundance of every unique TCRbeta CDR3 rearrangement. Productive Simpson clonality was computed per sample as the square root of Simpson's diversity index over productive rearrangements. TCRdb mirrors the immuneACCESS table, restricted to in-frame sequences. Some clones are absent from its copies; in checked studies, under half trace to an unresolved V gene, and the reason for the others is unknown. V, J and clone size are those of that table, while D and trimming were read from the DNA. This sample is represented by fewer than 70,000 clones; approximately 80% of them were singletons. The ten most abundant clones make up around 10% of the sample.

V is trimmed back by 6 bases and J by 4 bases, and the junction contains 3 bases that no gene match accounts for. CDR1 and CDR2, looked up from the germline V gene, are MDHEN and SYDVKM. The CDR3 goes from the cysteine to the phenylalanine over 13 residues. CDR3 DNA is the only sequence kept; it has 39 bases, read in frame from the first base. This receptor was taken from a woman of 80 years or more with acute or convalescent COVID-19. Sample: peripheral blood. The rearrangement joined TRBV28 to TRBJ1-5, and 7 junctional nucleotides match TRBD1. The base sequence is TGTGCCAGCAGCTCACAGGGGAATCAGCCCCAGCATTTT. This gives the protein CASSSQGNQPQHF. The full variable domain, with segments outside the CDR3 supplied by the reference TRBV28 and TRBJ1-5 proteins, appears as DVKVTQSSRYLVKRTGEKVFLECVQDMDHENMFWYRQDPGLGLRLIYFSYDVKMKEKGDIPEGYSVSREKKERFSLILESASTNQTSMYLCASSSQGNQPQHFGDGTRLSIL.